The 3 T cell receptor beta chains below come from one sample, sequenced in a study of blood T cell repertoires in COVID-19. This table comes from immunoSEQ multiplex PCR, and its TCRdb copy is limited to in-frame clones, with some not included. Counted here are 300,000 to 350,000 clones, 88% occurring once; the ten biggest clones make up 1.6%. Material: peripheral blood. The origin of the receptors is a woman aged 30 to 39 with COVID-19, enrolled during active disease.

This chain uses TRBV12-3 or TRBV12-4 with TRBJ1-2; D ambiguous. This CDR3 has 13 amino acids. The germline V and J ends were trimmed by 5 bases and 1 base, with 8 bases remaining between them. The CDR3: CASSPRYNYGYTF. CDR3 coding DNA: TGTGCCAGCAGTCCCAGATATAACTATGGCTACACCTTC.

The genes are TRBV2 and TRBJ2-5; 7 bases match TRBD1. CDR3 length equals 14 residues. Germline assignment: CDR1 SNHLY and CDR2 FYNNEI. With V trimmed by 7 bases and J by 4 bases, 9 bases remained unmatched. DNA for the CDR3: TGTGCCAGCAATCCCCAGGGGGTGGGAGAGACCCAGTACTTC. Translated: CASNPQGVGETQYF.

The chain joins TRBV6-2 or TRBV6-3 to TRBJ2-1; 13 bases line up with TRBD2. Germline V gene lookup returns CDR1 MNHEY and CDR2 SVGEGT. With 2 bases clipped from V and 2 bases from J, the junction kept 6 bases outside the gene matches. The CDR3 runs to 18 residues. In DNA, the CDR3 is TGTGCCAGCAGTTACGTACTAGCGGGGGGGATAACCTACAATGAGCAGTTCTTC. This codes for CASSYVLAGGITYNEQFF.